Given below is one T cell receptor beta chain in context. This entry is derived from a study of CD8 T cells in Susac syndrome. About 0.5 to 1 ug RNA was reverse transcribed with random hexamers. TCRdb reanalysed the immunoSEQ multiplex PCR reads using MiXCR and keeps one entry per CDR3 protein. Of about 430,000 distinct CDR3 sequences listed, approximately 89% are singletons. Germline V CDR1 and CDR2: MNHEY, SVGAGI. CDR3 length: 16 residues. The trim removed 0 bases at V and 6 bases at J, leaving 8 bases unmatched. This TCR derives from a human donor with multiple sclerosis. The source material was CD8+ T cells from PBMCs. This chain links TRBV6-5 with TRBJ1-2; 9 bases fit TRBD1. The CDR3 is CASSYSRTGVSDGYTF. CDR3 nucleotide sequence: TGTGCCAGCAGTTACTCGCGGACAGGGGTGTCGGATGGCTACACCTTC.